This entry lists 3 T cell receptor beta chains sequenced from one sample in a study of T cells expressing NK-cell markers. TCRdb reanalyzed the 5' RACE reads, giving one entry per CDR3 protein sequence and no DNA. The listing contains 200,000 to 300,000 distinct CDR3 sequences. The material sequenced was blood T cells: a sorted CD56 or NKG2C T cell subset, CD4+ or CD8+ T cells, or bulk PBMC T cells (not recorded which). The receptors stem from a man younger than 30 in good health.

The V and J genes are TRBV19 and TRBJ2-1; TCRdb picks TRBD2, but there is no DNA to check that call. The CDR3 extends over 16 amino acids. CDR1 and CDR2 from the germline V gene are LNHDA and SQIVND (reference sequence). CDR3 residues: CASSDRLAGHHNEQFF. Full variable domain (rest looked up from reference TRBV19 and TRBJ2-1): DGGITQSPKYLFRKEGQNVTLSCEQNLNHDAMYWYRQDPGQGLRLIYYSQIVNDFQKGDIAEGYSVSREKKESFPLTVTSAQKNPTAFYLCASSDRLAGHHNEQFFGPGTRLTVL.

This CDR3 is CAISETGGTPHEQFF. This chain joins TRBV10-3 and TRBJ2-1; the TRBD1 assignment by TCRdb is unverifiable without DNA. Germline assignment: CDR1 ENHRY and CDR2 SYGVKD. The CDR3 contains 15 residues.

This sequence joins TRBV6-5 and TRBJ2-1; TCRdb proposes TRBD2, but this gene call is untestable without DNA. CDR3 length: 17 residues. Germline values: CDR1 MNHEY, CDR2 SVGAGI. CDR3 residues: CASSSYLAGGLYNEQFF.